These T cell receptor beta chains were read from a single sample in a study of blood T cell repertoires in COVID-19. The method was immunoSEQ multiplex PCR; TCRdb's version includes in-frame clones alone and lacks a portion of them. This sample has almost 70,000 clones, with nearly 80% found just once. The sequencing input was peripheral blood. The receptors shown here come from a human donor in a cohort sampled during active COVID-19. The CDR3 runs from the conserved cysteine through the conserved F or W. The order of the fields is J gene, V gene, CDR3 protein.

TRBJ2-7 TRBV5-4 CASSRDRGSYEQYF
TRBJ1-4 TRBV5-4 CASSKGGANEKLFF
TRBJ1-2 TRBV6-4 CASSVWAGSNYGYTF
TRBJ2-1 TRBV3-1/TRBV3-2 CASSQDPRTGNEQFF
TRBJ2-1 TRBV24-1 CATSDSTSGRNNEQFF
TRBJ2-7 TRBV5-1 CASSLVGQLYEQYF
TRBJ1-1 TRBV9 CASSVGHRGGNTEAFF
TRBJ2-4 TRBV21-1 CASSRRLAGGGFLAKNIQYF
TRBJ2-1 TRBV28 CASSSSIAGSSYNEQFF
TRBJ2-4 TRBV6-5 CASRGPGENIQYF
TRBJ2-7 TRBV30 CAWESNYEQYF
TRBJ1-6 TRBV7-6 CASSPTPGQWSSPLHF
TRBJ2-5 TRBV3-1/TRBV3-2 CASSLRGAGGETQYF
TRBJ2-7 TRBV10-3 CAISEGQGASEQYF
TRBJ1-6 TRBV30 CAWGDTDNSPLHF
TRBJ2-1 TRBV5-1 CASSFRADDYSYNEQFF